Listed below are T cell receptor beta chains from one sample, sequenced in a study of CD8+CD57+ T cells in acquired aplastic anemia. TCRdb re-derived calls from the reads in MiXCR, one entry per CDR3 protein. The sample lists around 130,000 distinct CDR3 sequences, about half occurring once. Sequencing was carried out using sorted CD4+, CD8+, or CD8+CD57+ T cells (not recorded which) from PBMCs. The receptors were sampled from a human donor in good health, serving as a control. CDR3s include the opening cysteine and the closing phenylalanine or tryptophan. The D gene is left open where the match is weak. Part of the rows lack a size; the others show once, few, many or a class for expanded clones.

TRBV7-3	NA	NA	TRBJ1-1	CASSLWSGGRADTEAFF	TGTGCCAGCAGCTTATGGTCCGGAGGCAGGGCGGATACTGAAGCTTTCTTT
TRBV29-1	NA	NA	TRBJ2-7	CSVRRGLGYEQYF	TGCAGCGTCCGACGGGGGCTGGGCTACGAGCAGTACTTC
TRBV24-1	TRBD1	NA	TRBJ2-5	CATSDPAGQGKETQYF	TGTGCCACCAGTGATCCGGCGGGACAGGGGAAGGAGACCCAGTACTTC
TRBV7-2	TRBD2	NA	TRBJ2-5	CASSSKAGGHQETQYF	TGTGCCAGCAGCTCTAAAGCGGGGGGACACCAAGAGACCCAGTACTTC
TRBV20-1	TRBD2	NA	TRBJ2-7	CSARATTSGGGYEQYF	TGCAGTGCTAGAGCCACGACTAGCGGGGGTGGGTACGAGCAGTACTTC
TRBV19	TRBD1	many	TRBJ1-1	CASSMGQGKSLNTEAFF	TGTGCCAGTAGTATGGGACAGGGTAAGAGTCTGAACACTGAAGCTTTCTTT
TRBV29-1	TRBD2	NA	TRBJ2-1	CSDSGTSGYNEQFF	TGCAGTGACTCCGGGACTAGCGGATACAATGAGCAGTTCTTC
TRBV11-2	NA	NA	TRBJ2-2	CASSPLKGGPGELFF	TGTGCCAGCAGCCCCCTAAAGGGGGGACCCGGGGAGCTGTTTTTT
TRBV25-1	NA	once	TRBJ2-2	CASSSRGTGELFF	TGTGCCAGCAGTTCCCGGGGCACCGGGGAGCTGTTTTTT
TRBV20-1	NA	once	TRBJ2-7	CNARHGTQLREQYF	TGCAATGCTCGACACGGGACTCAACTGCGGGAGCAGTACTTC
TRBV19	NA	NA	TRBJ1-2	CASSINGGSDTF	TGTGCCAGTAGTATAAACGGCGGTTCGGACACCTTC
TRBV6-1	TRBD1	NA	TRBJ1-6	CASRGDRNSPLHF	TGTGCCAGCAGGGGGGACAGGAATTCACCCCTCCACTTT
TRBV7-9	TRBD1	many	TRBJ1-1	CASSRQGAWNTEAFF	TGTGCCAGCAGCCGACAGGGGGCATGGAACACTGAAGCTTTCTTT
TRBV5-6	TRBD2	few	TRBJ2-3	CASSFLRLATSTDTQYF	TGTGCCAGCAGCTTTCTCCGACTAGCGACTAGCACAGATACGCAGTATTTT